The present T cell receptor (beta chain) was sequenced within a study of control samples from healthy donors and cancer patients. The data were produced by immunoSEQ multiplex PCR, yet TCRdb's version contains in-frame clones alone and is incomplete. This table holds some 110,000 clones, 80% to 90% found once. CDR3 length equals 12 residues. CDR1 is LNHDA and CDR2 is SQIVND in the germline V gene (reference sequence). V lost 11 bases, J lost 5 bases, and 15 bases lay in between. The chain uses TRBV19 and TRBJ2-5, with D hard to call. The TCR originated in a woman aged 45-65 years with colorectal cancer. The sample was PBMCs. The CDR3 DNA reads as TGTGCCTCTGGAGTCTTTGGGGAGACCCAGTACTTC. This codes for CASGVFGETQYF. The full variable domain, with the rest looked up from reference TRBV19 and TRBJ2-5, is DGGITQSPKYLFRKEGQNVTLSCEQNLNHDAMYWYRQDPGQGLRLIYYSQIVNDFQKGDIAEGYSVSREKKESFPLTVTSAQKNPTAFYLCASGVFGETQYFGPGTRLLVL.